The source of this T cell receptor beta chain is a study of blood T cell repertoires in COVID-19. Overall study: From the United States, Italy and Spain came samples of acute and convalescent COVID-19. The cDNA or gDNA used as material had been derived from T cells, B-cell-depleted T cells, or PBMCs.

V was shortened by 3 bases and J by 1 base, with 10 bases between the two germline ends. CDR3 length equals 14 residues. From germline, CDR1 is SGHRS and CDR2 YFSETQ. The assay was immunoSEQ multiplex PCR, and TCRdb's table has in-frame clones only and misses some. Of approximately 490,000 clones in the sample, around 87% were seen once. This chain uses TRBV5-1 with TRBJ1-1; D is unclear. Sequenced sample: PBMCs or T cells enriched from blood (not recorded which). This TCR came from a young woman who had recovered from COVID-19. The CDR3 spells CASSSAEENTEAFF. DNA for the CDR3: TGCGCCAGCAGCTCGGCGGAGGAGAACACTGAAGCTTTCTTT.